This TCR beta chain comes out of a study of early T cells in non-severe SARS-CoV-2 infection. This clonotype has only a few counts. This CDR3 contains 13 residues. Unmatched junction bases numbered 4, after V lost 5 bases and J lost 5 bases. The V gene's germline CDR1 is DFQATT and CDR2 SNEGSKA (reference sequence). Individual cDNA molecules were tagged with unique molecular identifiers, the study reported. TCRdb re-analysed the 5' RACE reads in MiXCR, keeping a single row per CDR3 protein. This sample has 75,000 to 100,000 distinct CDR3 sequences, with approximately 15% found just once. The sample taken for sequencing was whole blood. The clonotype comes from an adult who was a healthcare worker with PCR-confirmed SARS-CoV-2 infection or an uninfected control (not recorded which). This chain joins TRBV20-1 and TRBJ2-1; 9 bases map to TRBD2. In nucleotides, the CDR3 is TGCAGTGCTGCTAGCGGGAAAAACAATGAGCAGTTCTTC. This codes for CSAASGKNNEQFF.